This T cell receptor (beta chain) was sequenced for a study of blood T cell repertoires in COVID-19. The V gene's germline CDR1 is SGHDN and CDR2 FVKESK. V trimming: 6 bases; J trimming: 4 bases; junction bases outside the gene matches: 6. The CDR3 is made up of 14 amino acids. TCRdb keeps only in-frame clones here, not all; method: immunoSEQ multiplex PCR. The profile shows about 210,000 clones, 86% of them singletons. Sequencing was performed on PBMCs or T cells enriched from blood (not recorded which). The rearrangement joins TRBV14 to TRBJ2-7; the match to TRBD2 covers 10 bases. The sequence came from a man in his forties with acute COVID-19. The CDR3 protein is CASRSLAGAYEQYF. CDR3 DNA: TGTGCCAGCAGAAGCCTAGCGGGAGCATACGAGCAGTACTTC.